A single sample gave rise to the 27 T cell receptor beta chains below, sequenced in a study of yellow fever vaccine responses in identical twins. TCRdb re-derived calls from the RT-PCR reads in MiXCR, one entry per CDR3 protein. This table holds about 34,000 distinct CDR3 sequences, almost 60% found once. The sample in question was T cells from blood (PBMCs), unsorted or a sorted subset (not recorded which), obtained before or after yellow fever vaccination (not recorded which). The origin of the receptors is a woman aged 18-29 years who received the yellow fever vaccine.

The CDR3 coding sequence is TGCAGTGCTAGAGATAGGTTCGAGCAGTACTTC. Its translation: CSARDRFEQYF. This chain connects TRBV20-1 to TRBJ2-7; D is ambiguous. Germline V gene lookup returns CDR1 DFQATT and CDR2 SNEGSKA (reference sequence). CDR3 length: 11 residues. With 0 bases removed from V and 6 bases from J, the gap between germline ends came to 6 bases.

This rearrangement joins TRBV20-1 to TRBJ2-1; the D gene is possibly TRBD1 (5 bases). V was trimmed by 7 bases and J by 8 bases, leaving 12 bases between them. The CDR3 runs 11 residues. CDR1 DFQATT and CDR2 SNEGSKA come from the germline V gene (reference sequence). The CDR3 loop is CSVERGHEQFF. The CDR3 coding sequence is TGCAGTGTCGAAAGGGGCCATGAGCAGTTCTTC.

The chain has TRBV29-1 and TRBJ2-1, with 8 bases identical to TRBD2. The CDR3 has 14 residues. Germline V lookup: CDR1 SQVTM, CDR2 ANQGSEA. V trimming: 4 bases; J trimming: 7 bases; junction bases outside the gene matches: 9. The CDR3 sequence: CSVGSRLAHNEQFF. The CDR3 DNA is TGCAGCGTTGGATCTCGACTAGCGCATAATGAGCAGTTCTTC.

This sequence joins TRBV5-1 and TRBJ2-5, with 8 nucleotides matching TRBD1. The CDR3 runs to 14 residues. V trimming: 4 bases; J trimming: 3 bases; junction bases outside the gene matches: 5. Germline CDR1 reads SGHRS; CDR2 reads YFSETQ. The CDR3 sequence is CASSGWTGKETQYF. In DNA, the CDR3 is TGCGCCAGCAGCGGGTGGACAGGGAAAGAGACCCAGTACTTC.

The V call is TRBV29-1, the J call TRBJ2-1, with 8 bases that match TRBD2. The CDR3 runs to 14 residues. The ends lost 6 bases at V and 5 bases at J; junction bases unmatched: 9. CDR1 and CDR2 from the germline V gene are SQVTM and ANQGSEA. The CDR3 region is CSVDLAGTNNEQFF. Here the CDR3 DNA reads TGCAGCGTCGATCTAGCGGGCACTAACAATGAGCAGTTCTTC.

The rearrangement uses TRBV3-1 and TRBJ1-4; D ambiguous. Germline CDR1 reads LGHDT; CDR2 reads YNNKEL (reference sequence). CDR3 size: 13 residues. V was pared by 5 bases and J by 0 bases, with 4 bases between. The CDR3 DNA is TGTGCCAGCAGCTTCTCAACTAATGAAAAACTGTTTTTT. It codes for CASSFSTNEKLFF.

The chain joins TRBV4-1 to TRBJ1-5; no definite D call. CDR1 is MGHRA, CDR2 YSYEKL, per germline. V was shortened by 0 bases and J by 9 bases, with 9 bases between the two germline ends. This CDR3 comprises 13 residues. The CDR3 sequence: CASSQDHLMPQHF. For the CDR3, the DNA is TGCGCCAGCAGCCAAGACCATCTAATGCCCCAGCATTTT.

V and J are TRBV7-6 and TRBJ2-7; 9 bases line up with TRBD1. Germline lookup yields CDR1 SGHVS and CDR2 FNYEAQ. V shed 6 bases and J 5 bases; nucleotides not matched to a gene: 8. This CDR3 comprises 14 residues. The CDR3, as DNA: TGTGCCAGCAGGAAAGGGACAGGGAGCGACGAGCAGTACTTC. Its protein product is CASRKGTGSDEQYF.

This clonotype was detected a few times. This chain joins TRBV2 and TRBJ1-4, with D tentatively TRBD1 (6 bases). This CDR3 comprises 14 residues. Trimming took 8 bases from V and 7 from J, leaving 17 bases between them. CDR1 and CDR2 from the germline V gene are SNHLY and FYNNEI. The CDR3 loop is CASQRGKATEKLFF. CDR3 bases: TGTGCCAGCCAAAGGGGGAAGGCAACTGAAAAACTGTTTTTT.

The V and J genes are TRBV2 and TRBJ2-3; 10 bases are shared with TRBD2. J was trimmed by 4 bases and V by 1 base; bases with no gene match: 2. This CDR3 has 15 residues. Germline values: CDR1 SNHLY, CDR2 FYNNEI. The CDR3 here is CASSEGSGGADTQYF. As DNA, the CDR3 is TGTGCCAGCAGTGAAGGAAGCGGGGGGGCAGATACGCAGTATTTT.

The chain employs TRBV10-1 and TRBJ2-1; D possibly uses TRBD1 or TRBD2 (5 bases each). This CDR3 contains 15 residues. V lost 4 bases to trimming and J lost 9 bases, with 19 bases between them. Per germline, CDR1 WNHNN and CDR2 SYGVQD (reference sequence). The CDR3 loop reads CASSAGRDRESEQFF. For the CDR3, the DNA is TGCGCCAGCAGTGCGGGCAGGGACCGTGAGAGTGAGCAGTTCTTC.

The table lists this clonotype with a few counts. The chain combines TRBV3-1 with TRBJ1-2; D uncertain. The CDR3 length is 14 residues. V lost 2 bases, J lost 4 bases, and 11 bases lay in between. In germline, CDR1 is LGHDT, CDR2 YNNKEL (reference sequence). The CDR3 DNA is TGTGCCAGCAGCCAAAATATCTTGACCTATGGCTACACCTTC. This encodes CASSQNILTYGYTF.

The chain uses TRBV11-1 and TRBJ2-3, with D possibly being TRBD1 or TRBD2 (5 bases each). This CDR3 region has 16 residues. V lost 6 bases to trimming and J lost 3 bases, with 19 bases between them. Germline V gene lookup returns CDR1 SGHAT and CDR2 FQDESV (reference sequence). The CDR3 sequence: CASSGGRGPRTDTQYF. The CDR3 DNA follows: TGTGCCAGCAGTGGGGGTCGAGGGCCCAGGACAGATACGCAGTATTTT.

The chain has TRBV18 and TRBJ1-1, with D possibly TRBD1 on 5 matching bases. Trimming left V 2 bases short and J 0 bases short, with 13 bases between. CDR3 length equals 16 residues. Germline V gene lookup returns CDR1 KGHSH and CDR2 LQKENI. CDR3 in amino acids: CASSPSDTFMNTEAFF. The CDR3 DNA reads as TGTGCCAGCTCACCATCGGACACCTTCATGAACACTGAAGCTTTCTTT.

The CDR3 sequence: CASSPTSLAGGELFF. CDR3 DNA: TGTGCCAGCAGCCCTACGAGTCTTGCTGGTGGGGAGCTGTTTTTT. This rearrangement joins TRBV7-6 to TRBJ2-2, with D uncertain. Germline V gene lookup returns CDR1 SGHVS and CDR2 FNYEAQ. CDR3 length: 15 residues. V was cut by 5 bases and J by 8 bases, with 18 bases left in between.

The gene calls are TRBV11-3 and TRBJ2-7; tentatively, D is TRBD1 (5 bases). The CDR3 sequence is 13 residues long. Trimming removed 4 bases at V and 2 bases at J, with 9 bases between. Germline V gene lookup returns CDR1 SGHNT and CDR2 YENEEA. CDR3 protein: CASSSRTTYEQYF. The CDR3, as DNA: TGTGCCAGCAGCTCCCGGACAACCTACGAGCAGTACTTC.

J is TRBJ2-1 and V is TRBV24-1; tentatively, D is TRBD1 (5 bases). This CDR3 region has 15 residues. From germline, CDR1 is KGHDR and CDR2 SFDVKD. The V end was cut by 8 bases, the J end by 2 bases, with 15 bases between. CDR3: CATTTSTGTYNEQFF. The CDR3 DNA follows: TGTGCCACCACCACCTCTACAGGTACCTACAATGAGCAGTTCTTC.

The rearrangement links TRBV9 to TRBJ2-6; D gene ambiguous. The CDR3 is 15 residues long. With 5 bases removed from V and 0 bases from J, the gap between germline ends came to 9 bases. Per the germline V gene, CDR1 is SGDLS and CDR2 is YYNGEE. The CDR3 loop is CASRNTDSGANVLTF. The CDR3 nucleotides read TGTGCCAGCAGAAATACAGACTCTGGGGCCAACGTCCTGACTTTC.

V usage is TRBV7-6 and J usage is TRBJ1-1; a weak D match, TRBD1 (5 bases). The CDR3 consists of 13 residues. V dropped 4 bases and J dropped 3 bases, with 9 bases sitting between them. Germline assignment: CDR1 SGHVS and CDR2 FNYEAQ. The CDR3 region has the DNA TGTGCCAGCAGCTCTGGGGGGGACACTGAAGCTTTCTTT. Its translation: CASSSGGDTEAFF.

The chain recombines TRBV3-1 with TRBJ2-3; D unresolved. CDR1 is LGHDT and CDR2 is YNNKEL in the germline V gene (reference sequence). Trimming stripped 0 bases from V and 1 base from J, with 8 bases between. The CDR3 length is 15 residues. CDR3: CASSQEVQRTDTQYF. The CDR3, as DNA: TGTGCCAGCAGCCAAGAAGTCCAACGCACAGATACGCAGTATTTT.

The V gene is TRBV18, the J gene TRBJ2-7; TRBD1 might be the D (5 bases). V was cut by 1 base and J by 0 bases, with 10 bases left in between. The CDR3 length is 15 residues. Looked up from germline, CDR1 is KGHSH and CDR2 is LQKENI. The CDR3 bases are TGTGCCAGCTCACCACAGGCGGACACCTCCTACGAGCAGTACTTC. It encodes CASSPQADTSYEQYF.

The CDR3 coding sequence is TGCGCCAGCAGTCAACCGGGACAGCGAACCTACGAGCAGTACGTC. This gives the protein CASSQPGQRTYEQYV. This chain connects TRBV23-1 to TRBJ2-7; TRBD1 agrees at 7 bases. TRBV23-1 is reported as an ORF; its role is uncertain. CDR3 size: 15 residues. The ends lost 2 bases at V and 2 bases at J; junction bases unmatched: 6.

This clonotype came up once. This rearrangement joins TRBV18 to TRBJ1-1; D uncertain. The CDR3 sequence is 14 residues long. CDR1 and CDR2 (germline): KGHSH, LQKENI. The ends were cut back, 2 bases at V and 1 base at J, with 8 bases in the middle. This CDR3 reads CASSPYKGNTEAFF. The DNA for the CDR3 is TGTGCCAGCTCACCATACAAAGGGAACACTGAAGCTTTCTTT.

The chain couples TRBV12-3 or TRBV12-4 to TRBJ1-1; 7 bases line up with TRBD1. This CDR3 has 13 amino acids. J was trimmed by 7 bases and V by 6 bases; bases with no gene match: 8. The CDR3 DNA sequence: TGTGCCAGCAGCCGACGGACAGGTTTTGAAGCTTTCTTT. Translation gives CASSRRTGFEAFF.

CDR3 bases: TGTGCCAGCAGTTACTCCAGCGCGTTCCGGGACCACTACAATGAGCAGTTCTTC. Protein product: CASSYSSAFRDHYNEQFF. The rearrangement links TRBV6-5 to TRBJ2-1; either TRBD1 or TRBD2 may supply D (5 bases each). Trimming took 0 bases from V and 3 from J, leaving 18 bases between them. The V gene's germline CDR1 is MNHEY and CDR2 SVGAGI. The CDR3 loop spans 18 amino acids.

The genes are TRBV15 and TRBJ1-5; 9 positions match TRBD1. The CDR3 consists of 15 residues. Germline CDR1 is LNHNV and CDR2 is YYDKDF (reference sequence). Trimming at V came to 2 bases and at J to 6 bases, leaving 5 bases not matched to a gene. CDR3 bases: TGTGCCACCAGCAGAACAAGACAGGGGGGTCAGCCCCAGCATTTT. This codes for CATSRTRQGGQPQHF. Together with reference TRBV15 and TRBJ1-5, the CDR3 gives the full variable domain: DAMVIQNPRYQVTQFGKPVTLSCSQTLNHNVMYWYQQKSSQAPKLLFHYYDKDFNNEADTPDNFQSRRPNTSFCFLDIRSPGLGDTAMYLCATSRTRQGGQPQHFGDGTRLSIL.

V gene TRBV12-3 or TRBV12-4 combines with J gene TRBJ2-1, with TRBD2 matching 14 bases. The CDR3 is made up of 16 amino acids. After removal of 5 bases from V and 7 bases from J, the junction contained 7 bases not matched to a gene. Here the CDR3 DNA reads TGTGCCAGCAGTCCATTGACTAGCGGGGGGGCGAATGAGCAGTTCTTC. Its translation is CASSPLTSGGANEQFF.